The 2 T cell receptor beta chains reported below all come from one sample, sequenced in a study of T-cell reconstitution after alpha-beta-depleted transplantation in children (dated by TCRdb to 2016 to 2017). The library was made by PCR. Sequencing was performed on an Illumina HiSeq 2500. Molecular barcoding was employed in the preparation of TCR libraries, with unique molecular identifiers being used to normalize TCRbeta repertoire quantification. TCRdb itself trimmed the public reads at Q25 with fastp, ran MiXCR and retained productive beta chains. Each CDR3 protein gets just one entry, which takes the most common genes and DNA from the rows behind it. Across this sample there are roughly 200,000 distinct CDR3 sequences, with about 7% seen only once. The ten largest clones take up just over 5.5% of the sample. The treatment or condition label for this specimen denotes: allogeneic hematopoietic cell transplantation with graft depleted of TCRalphabeta T cells and CD19 B cells.

The material sequenced was PBMCs, taken before TCRalphabeta/CD19-depleted stem cell transplant. The origin of the receptors is a boy aged 2 to 10 with acute lymphoblastic leukemia, due to receive a stem cell transplant.

This clonotype was found many times. The V gene is TRBV7-2, the J gene TRBJ2-3; 9 bases are shared with TRBD2. This CDR3 region has 16 residues. Germline V gene data show CDR1 as SGHTA and CDR2 as FQGNSA. The junction had 2 bases not matched to a gene; V was cut back by 0 bases and J by 1 base. This CDR3 is CASSLAAGGGTDTQYF. CDR3 bases: TGTGCCAGCAGCTTAGCGGCGGGAGGGGGCACAGATACGCAGTATTTT.

Details on this clonotype: A clone one base away is much larger, so this may be a read error. Without the conserved terminal phenylalanine or tryptophan, this CDR3 likely stems from a read error. The CDR3 loop reads CASSFTGSTEAFC. CDR3 nucleotides: TGTGCCAGCAGCTTCACAGGGAGCACTGAAGCTTTCTGT. The chain links TRBV12-3 or TRBV12-4 to TRBJ1-1, with D maybe TRBD1 (6 bases). Trimming took off 6 bases at V and 4 bases at J, with 12 bases between the two ends. The CDR3 has 13 amino acids.